This T cell receptor beta chain was identified during a study of shared clonotypes between healthy human individuals (dated by TCRdb to 2018 to 2020). Broadly, across the study: A few men and a couple of women, aged 18 to 49 years, made up the cohort. For each donor, CD4 naive and CD4 memory were each run on three plates, CD8 naive on two plates, and CD8 memory on one plate. To estimate repertoire size and how much clonotype sharing occurs between individuals, the study deeply sequenced the blood TCR repertoires of roughly 5 healthy adults. To increase sequencing depth and limit assay-specific biases, different laboratories used diverse techniques to prepare libraries and sequence TCR repertoires. Per donor, leukapheresis produced somewhere between about 0.9 and 9.5 billion PBMCs.

The paper as a whole reports these results and caveats: Larger estimated clonotype richness was generally found for naive subsets than for memory subsets. Incomplete sequencing was indicated by rarefaction of sorted-subset datasets, despite the large sequencing depth. About 5% of naive CD4, 3% to 3.5% of naive CD8, 2% to 2.5% of memory CD4, and less than 0.45% of memory CD8 clonotypes were shared across a few donors. Sampling was restricted to blood, and TCR repertoires in tissues likely differ from the TCR repertoires found in blood. Pairwise subsampling led to the expectation that sequencing depth would affect the degree of clonotype sharing among donors. Because the study included only a small number of donors, the genetic and exposure-history diversity represented was limited. Clonotypes shared by all four sorted-subset donors showed higher generation probabilities than non-shared clonotypes.

The donors were healthy, HIV-negative adults with no recently reported acute infections or vaccinations. All donors were Caucasian adults living in Nashville, Tennessee, USA. CD4+ T cells were enriched by magnetic negative selection; naive cells were then positively selected on CD45RA, and the negative fraction formed the memory subset. Blood was collected by leukapheresis, and PBMCs were isolated by Ficoll-Histopaque density gradient centrifugation and then cryopreserved in liquid nitrogen vapor phase. Analytical flow cytometry was used to check the purity and quantity of every magnetically sorted T cell population. Genomic DNA was isolated from every sorted fraction and measured by UV absorbance on a Nanodrop 2000c. Remarks on this clone: The clone's antigen remains unknown. No clone much larger than this one lies a single base away; base qualities are absent.

TCR CDR3 regions were amplified from genomic DNA by multiplex PCR using the deep immunoSEQ assay. For each cell subset, the extracted genomic DNA was distributed evenly across all wells of several immunoSEQ 96-well plates, and each plate served as one replicate. For sorted subsets, 150 to 250 ng genomic DNA, equal to tens of thousands of T cell genomes, was loaded into each replicate PCR. The purified libraries were quantified using a Qubit 3.0 fluorometer, sized with a Bioanalyzer 2100, and then quantified again using the KAPA Library Quantification kit. Every immunoSEQ 96-well plate was sequenced on a dedicated single-read 150-cycle Illumina NextSeq 550 flow cell. On the authors' methods: Because the immunoSEQ output held only junctional sequences and lacked quality scores, the filtering could not match the filtering applied to full-length reads. Sequences were annotated with PyIR, a Python wrapper for IgBLAST v1.9, using IMGT germline references to assign V/J genes and CDR3. Reads were removed for weak V/J assignments (E-value above 1e-6), missing CDR3, stop codons, out-of-frame junctions, or ambiguous translated residues. V3J clonotypes were defined by identical inferred V gene, J gene, and CDR3 amino acid sequence. Percentage overlap between repertoires was calculated by dividing the number of shared unique clonotypes by the size of the smaller repertoire. Three approaches were used to assess repertoire richness: RTK rarefaction, the Chao1 estimator, and Recon v2.1 estimates of unobserved clonotypes. Generation probabilities were computed with OLGA for all TCRbeta clonotypes obtained by the gDNA method from a handful of donors. TCRdb re-hosts the immuneACCESS table, in-frame sequences only. Its copies lack some clones; in the studies checked, an unresolved V gene accounts for under half of them, and the cause for the rest is not known. The V and J calls and clone size are taken from that table; D and trimming were inferred from the DNA. The sample contains 2.5 million or so clones, more than 80% of them found a single time. The ten most abundant clones make up roughly 0.15% of the sample.

From V the trimming removes 5 bases and from J it removes 4 bases, while the gene matches leave 15 bases of the junction unaccounted for. The CDR3, cysteine through phenylalanine, is 18 amino acids long. Only the CDR3 region is kept as DNA, spanning 54 bases read in frame from base 1. Looking up the germline V gene yields CDR1 SGHDT and CDR2 YYEEEE. This TCR was recovered from a young man in good health. The source material was naive CD4+ T cells sorted from blood. Read against the paper, the sample's cell subset or site label means: CD45RA+ positively selected. The chain couples TRBV5-6 to TRBJ2-5; TRBD2 matches 12 bases in the middle. The DNA sequence is as follows: TGTGCCAGCAGTTACAGGACTAGCGGGGAGAGAATAGGAGAGACCCAGTACTTC. It codes for CASSYRTSGERIGETQYF.